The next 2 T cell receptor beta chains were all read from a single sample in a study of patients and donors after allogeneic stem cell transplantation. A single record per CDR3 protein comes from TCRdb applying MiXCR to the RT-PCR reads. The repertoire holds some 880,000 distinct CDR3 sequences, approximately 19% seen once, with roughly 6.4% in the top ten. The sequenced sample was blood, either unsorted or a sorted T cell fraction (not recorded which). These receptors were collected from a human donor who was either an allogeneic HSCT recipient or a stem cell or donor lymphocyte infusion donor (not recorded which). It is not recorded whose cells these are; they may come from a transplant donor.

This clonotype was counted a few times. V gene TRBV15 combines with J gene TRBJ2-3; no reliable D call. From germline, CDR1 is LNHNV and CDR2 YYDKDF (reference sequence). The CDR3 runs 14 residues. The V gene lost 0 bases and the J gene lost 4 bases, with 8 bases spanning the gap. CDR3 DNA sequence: TGTGCCACCAGCAGAGACCGGACCCCAGATACGCAGTATTTT. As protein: CATSRDRTPDTQYF. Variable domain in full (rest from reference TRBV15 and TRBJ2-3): DAMVIQNPRYQVTQFGKPVTLSCSQTLNHNVMYWYQQKSSQAPKLLFHYYDKDFNNEADTPDNFQSRRPNTSFCFLDIRSPGLGDTAMYLCATSRDRTPDTQYFGPGTRLTVL.

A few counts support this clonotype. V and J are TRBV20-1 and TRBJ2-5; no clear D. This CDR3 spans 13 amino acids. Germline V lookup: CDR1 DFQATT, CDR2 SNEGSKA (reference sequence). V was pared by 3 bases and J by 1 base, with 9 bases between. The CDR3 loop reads CSASLGSQETQYF. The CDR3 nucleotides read TGCAGTGCTAGTCTTGGGTCCCAAGAGACCCAGTACTTC.